This T cell receptor (beta chain) appears in the sequencing data of a study of lymphopenia after photon versus proton radiotherapy. Overall study results and limits: Better survival with proton therapy was suggested as possible, not demonstrated. Under photons, naive T cells and diversity fell while effector/memory populations rose.

With 1 base removed from V and 3 bases from J, the gap between germline ends came to 13 bases. In germline, CDR1 is ENHRY, CDR2 SYGVKD. CDR3 length: 16 residues. The table came from immunoSEQ multiplex PCR; TCRdb's copy has only in-frame clones and leaves some out. Among fewer than 45,000 clones, more than 70% were seen once, and the ten largest hold around 10%. Concerning this clone: Antigen unknown.

This receptor was obtained from a woman in her seventies with pancreatic cancer. Some clones in this sample may be carry-over from other donors' samples. The chain employs TRBV10-3 and TRBJ1-5; possible D gene TRBD1, 6 bases. This sample comprised peripheral blood, obtained from a patient treated with proton-based radiotherapy. The CDR3: CAISELLGGNNQPQHF. In DNA, the CDR3 is TGTGCCATCAGTGAGTTGTTAGGGGGGAACAATCAGCCCCAGCATTTT.